Below are 16 T cell receptor beta chains sequenced from a single sample in a study of T cell responses to AZD1222 COVID-19 vaccine (dated by TCRdb to the early 2020s). Taken with the paper, the label for time point translates to: about 28 days (+/-7) after the second vaccine dose. The receptor library was made with the immunoSEQ multiplex PCR assay. Imported from immuneACCESS, the table was reduced by TCRdb to in-frame sequences with V and J called. These copies leave out some clones; in studies compared against another copy, an unresolved V gene accounts for under half, and the cause of the remainder is not known. The sample table records around 150,000 clones; around nine tenths of these occur just once. The ten largest clonotypes hold approximately 4.5% of the sample. The sequencing used peripheral blood, collected 28 days after the second AZD1222 dose. Every receptor here comes from an adult who received the AZD1222 COVID-19 vaccine.

The chain joins TRBV7-8 to TRBJ1-1, with a weak D call TRBD1 (5 bases). Germline lookup yields CDR1 SGHVS and CDR2 FQNEAQ. Trimming took 5 bases from V and 1 from J, leaving 23 bases between them. CDR3 length: 18 amino acids. CDR3 nucleotides: TGTGCCAGCAGCCCTAGCTTTGGTGAAGGGGTCGGGAACACTGAAGCTTTCTTT. Protein: CASSPSFGEGVGNTEAFF.

The genes are TRBV7-2 and TRBJ2-3, with 7 bases lining up with TRBD2. Germline loops: CDR1 SGHTA, CDR2 FQGNSA. CDR3 length: 16 residues. V shed 0 bases, J shed 6 bases, and the junction held 9 bases outside the gene matches. The CDR3 here is CASSLAVGRGGDTQYF. As DNA, the CDR3 is TGTGCCAGCAGCTTAGCGGTGGGGCGGGGAGGGGATACGCAGTATTTT.

The chain uses TRBV4-3 and TRBJ1-4, with a possible D match to TRBD1 (5 bases). This CDR3 has 16 residues. Germline V gives CDR1 LGHNA, CDR2 YSLEER. V dropped 4 bases and J dropped 5 bases, with 17 bases sitting between them. The CDR3 loop is CASSRERGSANEKLFF. The CDR3 bases are TGCGCCAGCAGCCGGGAGAGGGGCAGTGCCAATGAAAAACTGTTTTTT.

This clone was seen only once. V usage is TRBV19 and J usage is TRBJ2-3; the D gene is possibly TRBD1 (5 bases). Between the trimmed V and J ends, which lost 4 bases and 10 bases, there was a span of 24 bases. This CDR3 comprises 16 residues. Per the germline V gene, CDR1 is LNHDA and CDR2 is SQIVND (reference sequence). The CDR3 here is CASSTRASGRMGAQYF. CDR3 DNA sequence: TGTGCCAGTAGTACTCGAGCGTCAGGGCGAATGGGTGCGCAGTATTTT.

The chain combines TRBV19 with TRBJ1-1; 12 nucleotides agree with TRBD1. Germline CDR1 and CDR2: LNHDA and SQIVND (reference sequence). The V segment lost 7 bases and the J segment 11 bases; nucleotides outside the gene matches: 11. The CDR3 consists of 14 residues. CDR3 DNA sequence: TGTGCCAGTACCACCGGGACAGGGGGCGTCGGCGCTTTCTTT. Protein sequence: CASTTGTGGVGAFF.

This chain connects TRBV3-1 (or the pseudogene TRBV3-2) to TRBJ2-2; D uncertain. With 0 bases removed from V and 1 base from J, the gap between germline ends came to 6 bases. CDR1 is LGHDT and CDR2 is YNNKEL in the germline V gene (reference sequence). The CDR3 loop spans 15 amino acids. CDR3 sequence reads: CASSQEGRNTGELFF. Written as DNA, the CDR3 is TGTGCCAGCAGCCAAGAAGGCAGGAACACCGGGGAGCTGTTTTTT.

The chain joins TRBV9 to TRBJ2-2; TRBD2 might be the D (7 bases). Germline CDR1 and CDR2: SGDLS and YYNGEE. The germline V and J ends were trimmed by 0 bases and 4 bases, with 10 bases remaining between them. CDR3 length: 15 residues. The CDR3, as DNA: TGTGCCAGCAGCGTAGAAGGGGGGGCCACCGGGGAGCTGTTTTTT. Residues: CASSVEGGATGELFF.

V gene TRBV4-1 combines with J gene TRBJ1-5; D not certain. Trimming stripped 0 bases from V and 4 bases from J, with 13 bases between. Germline values: CDR1 MGHRA, CDR2 YSYEKL. The CDR3 spans 16 residues. The CDR3 DNA follows: TGCGCCAGCAGCCAAGATAGAGGTGGCGGTAATCAGCCCCAGCATTTT. It translates to CASSQDRGGGNQPQHF.

V gene TRBV27 combines with J gene TRBJ1-3, with unresolved D. Germline lookup yields CDR1 MNHEY and CDR2 SMNVEV (reference sequence). Trimming shortened V by 11 bases and J by 0 bases, and 11 bases separated the two germline ends. The CDR3 sequence is 13 residues long. The CDR3, as DNA: TGTGCCCTTCCCTCTAGCTCTGGAAACACCATATATTTT. This codes for CALPSSSGNTIYF.

The CDR3 spells CASRTEGDEAFF. The CDR3 bases are TGTGCCAGCCGAACTGAGGGGGATGAAGCTTTCTTT. The chain carries TRBV2 and TRBJ1-1, with D possibly matching TRBD1 (6 bases). The CDR3 is made up of 12 amino acids. V lost 8 bases, J lost 7 bases, and 14 bases lay in between. Looked up from germline, CDR1 is SNHLY and CDR2 is FYNNEI.

The chain employs TRBV19 and TRBJ2-6; no definite D call. Trimming pared 6 bases from V and 2 bases from J, leaving 8 bases between. There are 14 residues in the CDR3. Germline assignment: CDR1 LNHDA and CDR2 SQIVND (reference sequence). DNA for the CDR3: TGTGCCAGTAGCCAAGGCACTGGGGCCAACGTCCTGACTTTC. It translates to CASSQGTGANVLTF.

The chain couples TRBV4-2 to TRBJ1-1; 7 bases match TRBD1. Germline CDR1 reads LGHNA; CDR2 reads YNFKEQ. V lost 1 base to trimming and J lost 3 bases; unmatched junction nucleotides: 5. The CDR3 runs to 15 residues. The CDR3 region is CASSQGQGAYTEAFF. The CDR3 nucleotides read TGTGCCAGCAGCCAAGGACAGGGAGCGTACACTGAAGCTTTCTTT.

The rearrangement links TRBV30 to TRBJ2-7; 8 bases match TRBD1. This CDR3 contains 13 residues. Germline loops: CDR1 GTSNPN, CDR2 SVGIG (reference sequence). V lost 1 base, J lost 4 bases, and 3 bases stayed unmatched. CDR3 nucleotides: TGTGCCTGGAGTGGGACAGGGACTTACGAGCAGTACTTC. Encoded protein: CAWSGTGTYEQYF.

Comments on this clone: Other nucleotide sequences in the sample specify the same CDR3. The rearrangement joins TRBV11-2 to TRBJ1-1, with a weak D call TRBD1 (5 bases). The CDR3 totals 12 residues. Germline values: CDR1 SGHAT, CDR2 FQNNGV. The V gene lost 3 bases and the J gene lost 4 bases, with 6 bases spanning the gap. The CDR3 sequence is CASSFGGTEAFF. DNA of the CDR3: TGTGCCAGCAGCTTCGGGGGCACTGAAGCTTTCTTT.

The chain recombines TRBV30 with TRBJ1-1, with a tentative D call TRBD1 (6 bases). CDR3 length: 17 residues. The ends were cut back, 0 bases at V and 0 bases at J, with 17 bases in the middle. Per germline, CDR1 GTSNPN and CDR2 SVGIG (reference sequence). CDR3 sequence (DNA): TGTGCCTGGAGTGTTGAGGGGGGTAGTTCTCTGAACACTGAAGCTTTCTTT. This encodes CAWSVEGGSSLNTEAFF.

This clone was seen just once. V usage is TRBV19 and J usage is TRBJ1-5; D ambiguous. CDR1 and CDR2 (germline): LNHDA, SQIVND (reference sequence). V lost 4 bases and J 0 bases, leaving 10 bases between the germline ends. This CDR3 has 15 amino acids. The CDR3 sequence: CASSTLRYSNQPQHF. For the CDR3, the DNA is TGTGCCAGTAGTACCCTGCGGTATAGCAATCAGCCCCAGCATTTT.